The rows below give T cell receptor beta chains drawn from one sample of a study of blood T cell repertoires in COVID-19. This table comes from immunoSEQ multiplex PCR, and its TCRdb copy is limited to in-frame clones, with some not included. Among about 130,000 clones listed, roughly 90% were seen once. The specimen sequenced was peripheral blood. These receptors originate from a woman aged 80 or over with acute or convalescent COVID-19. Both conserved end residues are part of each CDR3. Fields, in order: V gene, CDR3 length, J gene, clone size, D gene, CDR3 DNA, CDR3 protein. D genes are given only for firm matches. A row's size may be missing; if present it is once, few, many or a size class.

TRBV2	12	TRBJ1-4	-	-	TGTGCCAGCAGTGTTCTGAATGAAAAACTGTTTTTT	CASSVLNEKLFF
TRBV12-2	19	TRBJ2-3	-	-	TGTGCAAGTCGCTTAGACGGGAGGGCTAGTCCGGGTAGCACAGATACGCAGTATTTT	CASRLDGRASPGSTDTQYF
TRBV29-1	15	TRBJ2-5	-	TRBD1	TGCAGCGTTGGTGCAGGGGGCGCTTTGGGGGAGACCCAGTACTTC	CSVGAGGALGETQYF
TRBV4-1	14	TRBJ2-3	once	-	TGCGCCAGCAGCCAAGATGGAGTTCCCGATACGCAGTATTTT	CASSQDGVPDTQYF
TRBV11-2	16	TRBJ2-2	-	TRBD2	TGTGCCAGCAGCTTTACTAGCGGGAGGGGCACCGGGGAGCTGTTTTTT	CASSFTSGRGTGELFF
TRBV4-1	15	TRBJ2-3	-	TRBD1	TGCGCCAGCAGCCAAGATCACAGGGGGCCAGATACGCAGTATTTT	CASSQDHRGPDTQYF
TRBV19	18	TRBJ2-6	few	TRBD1	TGTGCCAGTAGTATATGGGGACAGGTGTATCGCGGGGCCAACGTCCTGACTTTC	CASSIWGQVYRGANVLTF
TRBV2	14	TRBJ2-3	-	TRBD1	TGTGCCAGCAGGAGGACAGGGACCACAGATACGCAGTATTTT	CASRRTGTTDTQYF
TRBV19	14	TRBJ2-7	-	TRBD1	TGTGCCAGCCACTGGGACAGCCCCATTTACGAGCAGTACTTC	CASHWDSPIYEQYF
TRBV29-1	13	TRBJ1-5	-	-	TGCAGCGTTAGCGAGAATAGCAATCAGCCCCAGCATTTT	CSVSENSNQPQHF
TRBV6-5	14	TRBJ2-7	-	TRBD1	TGTGCCAGCAGTTACCGACAGGGGGCGAACGAGCAGTACTTC	CASSYRQGANEQYF
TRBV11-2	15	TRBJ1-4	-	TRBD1	TGTGCCAGCAGCTCTCCAGGGGGCGCGAGTGAAAAACTGTTTTTT	CASSSPGGASEKLFF
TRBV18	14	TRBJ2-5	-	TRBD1	TGTGCCAGCTCACCGGGACAGGGTAGAGAGACCCAGTACTTC	CASSPGQGRETQYF
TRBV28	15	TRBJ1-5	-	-	TGTGCCAGCAGCCTATTCGGAGGCCCCAATCAGCCCCAGCATTTT	CASSLFGGPNQPQHF
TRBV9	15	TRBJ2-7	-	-	TGTGCCAGCAGCCTATCTTCTTACGGGGGAAACGAGCAGTACTTC	CASSLSSYGGNEQYF
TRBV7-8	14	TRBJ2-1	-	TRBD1	TGTGCCAGCAGCTCCGGGACAGTAAACAATGAGCAGTTCTTC	CASSSGTVNNEQFF
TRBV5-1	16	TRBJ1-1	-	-	TGCGCCAGCAGCTTGGTGGCAATTCCTTTAAACACTGAAGCTTTCTTT	CASSLVAIPLNTEAFF
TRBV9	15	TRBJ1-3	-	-	TGTGCCAGCAGCCCACGACAGAGCTCTGGAAACACCATATATTTT	CASSPRQSSGNTIYF
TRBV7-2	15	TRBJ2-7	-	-	TGTGCCAGCAGCCCGCCCCAGGGTGGCTCGGAAGAGCAGTACTTC	CASSPPQGGSEEQYF
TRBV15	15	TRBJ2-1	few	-	TGTGCCACCAGCTCAGGGGGGACAGCTTACAATGAGCAGTTCTTC	CATSSGGTAYNEQFF
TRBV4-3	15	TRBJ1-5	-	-	TGCGCCAGCAGCCAAGGCAGGAATAGCAATCAGCCCCAGCATTTT	CASSQGRNSNQPQHF
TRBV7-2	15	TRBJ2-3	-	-	TGTGCCAGCAGCTATGGACAAAGTAGCACAGATACGCAGTATTTT	CASSYGQSSTDTQYF
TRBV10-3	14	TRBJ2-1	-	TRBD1	TGTGCCATCAGTGAGGCTACAGGGGGCGATGAGCAGTTCTTC	CAISEATGGDEQFF
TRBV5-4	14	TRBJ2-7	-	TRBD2	TGTGCCAGCAGCTTGGTAGGGAGCGGGAACGAGCAGTACTTC	CASSLVGSGNEQYF
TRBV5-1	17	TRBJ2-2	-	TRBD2	TGCGCCAGCAGCTTGGAAGCGGGAGGGTTCCGGACCGGGGAGCTGTTTTTT	CASSLEAGGFRTGELFF
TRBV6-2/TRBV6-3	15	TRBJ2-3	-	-	TGTGCCAGCAGTTTAGCGGAGACTAGCACAGATACGCAGTATTTT	CASSLAETSTDTQYF
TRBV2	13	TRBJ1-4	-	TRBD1	TGTGCCAGCCGGACAGGGGGAGGTGAAAAACTGTTTTTT	CASRTGGGEKLFF
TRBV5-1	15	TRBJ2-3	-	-	TGCGCCAGCAGCCATCAGGGCCCTGGCACAGATACGCAGTATTTT	CASSHQGPGTDTQYF
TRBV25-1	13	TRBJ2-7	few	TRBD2	TGTGCCAGCAGTGCTAGCGGCCTCTACGAGCAGTACTTC	CASSASGLYEQYF
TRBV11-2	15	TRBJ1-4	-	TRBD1	TGTGCCAGCAGCTCCGGACAGGGGAGAGATGAAAAACTGTTTTTT	CASSSGQGRDEKLFF
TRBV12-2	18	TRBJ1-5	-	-	TGTGCAAGTCGACGCCAAAGGGGTAGGCTAGTATTGGGTCAGCCCCAGCATTTT	CASRRQRGRLVLGQPQHF
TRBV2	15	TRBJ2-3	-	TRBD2	TGTGCGGGGACTAGCGGGAGGTCTAGCACAGATACGCAGTATTTT	CAGTSGRSSTDTQYF
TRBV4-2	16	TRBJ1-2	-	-	TGTGCCAGCAGCCAAGAAGGACTCGGACTACTCTATGGCTACACCTTC	CASSQEGLGLLYGYTF
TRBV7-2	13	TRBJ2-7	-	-	TGTGCCAGCAGCTTGGGGGGAAACTACGAGCAGTACTTC	CASSLGGNYEQYF
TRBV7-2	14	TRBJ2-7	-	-	TGTGCCAGCAGCCCTCCCAACAGCATATACGAGCAGTACTTC	CASSPPNSIYEQYF
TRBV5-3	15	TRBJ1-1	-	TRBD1	TGTGCCAGAAGCTTGGCGGACAGGTCGAACACTGAAGCTTTCTTT	CARSLADRSNTEAFF
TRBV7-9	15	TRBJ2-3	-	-	TGTGCCAGCAGCTTAGCGCCGGGGGGCACAGATACGCAGTATTTT	CASSLAPGGTDTQYF
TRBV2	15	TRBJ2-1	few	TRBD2	TGTGCCAGCAGTTTTAGCGGGGGGGCGCAGAATGAGCAGTTCTTC	CASSFSGGAQNEQFF
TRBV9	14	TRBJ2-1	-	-	TGTGCCAGCAGCTCTTCGGGCTCCTACAATGAGCAGTTCTTC	CASSSSGSYNEQFF
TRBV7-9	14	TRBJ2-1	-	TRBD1	TGTGCCAGCAGCCGGGGACAGGGGGACAATGAGCAGTTCTTC	CASSRGQGDNEQFF
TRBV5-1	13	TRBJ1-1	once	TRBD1	TGCGCCAGCAGACCTTGGGACAGAACAGAAGCTTTCTTT	CASRPWDRTEAFF
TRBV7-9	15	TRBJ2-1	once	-	TGTGCCAGCAGCCCGCAGGACAGTCGGTTCAATGAGCAGTTCTTC	CASSPQDSRFNEQFF
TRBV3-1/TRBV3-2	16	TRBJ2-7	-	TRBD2	TGTGCCAGCAGCCGCTCATCTCGGCTAGCGGGAGAGGAGCAGTACTTC	CASSRSSRLAGEEQYF
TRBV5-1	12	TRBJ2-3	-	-	TGCGCCAGCAGCTTACCCGGAGATACGCAGTATTTT	CASSLPGDTQYF
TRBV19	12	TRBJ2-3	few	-	TGTGCCAGTAGTACGGTAGCAGATACGCAGTATTTT	CASSTVADTQYF
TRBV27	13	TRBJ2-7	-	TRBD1	TGTGCCAGTCAGCGGACAGGTTGGTACGAGCAGTACTTC	CASQRTGWYEQYF
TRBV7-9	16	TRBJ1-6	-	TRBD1	TGTGCCAGCAGCGCTCACAGGGGGCGAGATAATTCACCCCTCCACTTT	CASSAHRGRDNSPLHF
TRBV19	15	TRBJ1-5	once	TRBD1	TGTGCCATCGGGACAGTCCATCGAGGCAATCAGCCCCAGCATTTT	CAIGTVHRGNQPQHF
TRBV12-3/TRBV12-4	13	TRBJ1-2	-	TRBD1	TGTGCCAGCGTCCAGGGGGCCCGTGGTGGCTACACCTTC	CASVQGARGGYTF
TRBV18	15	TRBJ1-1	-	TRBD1	TGTGCCAGCTCGGCCAGGGGGACGGGGAACACTGAAGCTTTCTTT	CASSARGTGNTEAFF
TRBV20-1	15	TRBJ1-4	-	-	TGCAGTGCTAGTCGGGGGTCTAGGGGTAATGAAAAACTGTTTTTT	CSASRGSRGNEKLFF
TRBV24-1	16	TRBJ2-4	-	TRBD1	TGTGCCTCAGACGGGACAGCTCTTAAAGCCAAAAACATTCAGTACTTC	CASDGTALKAKNIQYF
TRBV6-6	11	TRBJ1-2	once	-	TGTGCCAGCAGGGGGCTCTATGGCTACACCTTC	CASRGLYGYTF